The sequence of this TCR beta chain was determined in a study of T-cell memory formation after mild COVID-19. Study as a whole: Most TCR clusters belonged to a single donor. Findings and limits, study-wide: Most CD4+ clones that shrank were in CM and EM, while CD8+ ones turned up in EMRA. A second wave expanding day 15 to 37 was CD4+-biased; contracting clones were balanced.

Regarding this clonotype: Its antigen is as yet unknown.

Libraries for TCRalpha and TCRbeta carried sample barcodes and unique molecular identifiers via 5'RACE. Via MiXCR, TCRdb re-called the 5' RACE reads, giving one row per CDR3 protein. This sample has around 340,000 distinct CDR3 sequences, with 15% to 20% found just once. Input material: PBMCs or a T cell subset sorted from them (not recorded which). The sequence was collected from a man aged 18 to 35 who had mild COVID-19 (a few samples of this study predate the infection). Cell type and time point are not known.

The CDR3 loop is CASSLSDSGLETQYF. CDR3 sequence (DNA): TGCGCCAGCAGCTTGTCGGATAGCGGACTAGAGACCCAGTACTTC. The chain uses TRBV5-1 and TRBJ2-5; tentative D call: TRBD2 (6 bases). V dropped 1 base and J dropped 4 bases, with 14 bases sitting between them. The germline V gene encodes CDR1 SGHRS and CDR2 YFSETQ. This CDR3 has 15 residues.